What follows are 19 T cell receptor beta chains derived from one specimen sequenced in a study of T-cell reconstitution after alpha-beta-depleted transplantation in children. The authors prepared the TCRbeta library with unique molecular identifiers. TCRdb fed the PCR reads into MiXCR, producing one record per CDR3 protein. The sample has 60,000 to 80,000 distinct CDR3 sequences; 6% to 8.5% are singletons. The starting material was PBMCs from the stem cell graft donor, obtained from the stem cell graft. All receptors derive from a human donor who donated a stem cell graft to a child with acute lymphoblastic leukemia.

This clonotype was seen at least ten times. This rearrangement joins TRBV7-2 to TRBJ2-3, with D possibly being TRBD2 (6 bases). The CDR3 sequence is 15 residues long. V lost 0 bases and J 4 bases, leaving 11 bases between the germline ends. CDR1 SGHTA and CDR2 FQGNSA come from the germline V gene. CDR3 bases: TGTGCCAGCAGCTTAGCCGGCTCGGGGGCAGATACGCAGTATTTT. It translates to CASSLAGSGADTQYF. Based on the CDR3 plus reference TRBV7-2 and TRBJ2-3, the full variable domain is GAGVSQSPSNKVTEKGKDVELRCDPISGHTALYWYRQSLGQGLEFLIYFQGNSAPDKSGLPSDRFSAERTGGSVSTLTIQRTQQEDSAVYLCASSLAGSGADTQYFGPGTRLTVL.

This clonotype has a count of ten or more. The CDR3 spells CASSLLLSSEQYF. The CDR3 DNA reads TGTGCCAGCAGCTTACTCCTTTCTTCCGAGCAGTACTTC. The chain has TRBV7-2 and TRBJ2-7; D remains unclear. The CDR3 contains 13 residues. V was shortened by 2 bases and J by 6 bases, with 11 bases between the two germline ends. CDR1 SGHTA and CDR2 FQGNSA come from the germline V gene.

In this sample, this clonotype turned up a few times. One junction end does not reproduce the germline sequence, and a read error may be involved. This rearrangement joins TRBV6-4 to TRBJ2-7; D perhaps matches TRBD1 (6 bases). The CDR3 loop spans 14 amino acids. Looked up from germline, CDR1 is MRHNA and CDR2 is SNTAGT. This chain's CDR3 is CAAEEPGHPLEGSF. CDR3 coding DNA: TGTGCCGCCGAAGAACCGGGACACCCACTCGAGGGATCCTTC.

This clonotype was seen ten or more times. The CDR3 DNA reads TGCGCCAGCAGCTTTGGGACTAGCGGCACAGATACGCAGTATTTT. This encodes CASSFGTSGTDTQYF. The chain combines TRBV5-1 with TRBJ2-3; 10 nucleotides match TRBD2. Germline V gene lookup returns CDR1 SGHRS and CDR2 YFSETQ. Unmatched junction bases numbered 1, after V lost 2 bases and J lost 1 base. The CDR3 is 15 residues long.

This clonotype has ten or more counts. The genes are TRBV5-1 and TRBJ2-3, with TRBD2 matching 7 bases. The CDR3 length is 15 residues. Germline trimming cut 4 bases from V and 0 bases from J; bases unmatched to any gene: 5. The germline V gene encodes CDR1 SGHRS and CDR2 YFSETQ. The CDR3 sequence is CASSPSGASTDTQYF. CDR3 nucleotide sequence: TGCGCCAGCAGCCCCAGCGGGGCTAGCACAGATACGCAGTATTTT. Looking up the rest from reference TRBV5-1 and TRBJ2-3 gives the full variable domain: KAGVTQTPRYLIKTRGQQVTLSCSPISGHRSVSWYQQTPGQGLQFLFEYFSETQRNKGNFPGRFSGRQFSNSRSEMNVSTLELGDSALYLCASSPSGASTDTQYFGPGTRLTVL.

This clonotype occurred many times. The V call is TRBV27, the J call TRBJ2-1, with D possibly TRBD2 on 5 matching bases. Germline V gene sequence: CDR1 MNHEY, CDR2 SMNVEV (reference sequence). V was clipped by 5 bases and J by 11 bases, with 22 bases between them. CDR3 length equals 15 residues. The CDR3 DNA reads TGTGCCAGCAGTCGAGGAGCGGCCATGAATAGTAAGCAGTTCTTC. Translation gives CASSRGAAMNSKQFF.

This clonotype came up many times. The rearrangement uses TRBV29-1 and TRBJ2-1; 9 bases match TRBD1. The V gene end was trimmed by 4 bases and the J gene end by 6 bases; junction bases not matched to a gene: 7. Germline V gives CDR1 SQVTM, CDR2 ANQGSEA. The CDR3 runs 14 residues. CDR3 loop: CSVGQGQGGNEQFF. CDR3 bases: TGCAGCGTTGGTCAGGGACAGGGAGGCAATGAGCAGTTCTTC.

Many counts were recorded for this clonotype. The chain employs TRBV12-5 and TRBJ2-1, with 12 bases identical to TRBD2. CDR1 LGHNT and CDR2 FRNRAP come from the germline V gene. V dropped 0 bases and J dropped 7; count of bases not matched to a gene: 4. This CDR3 region has 16 residues. CDR3 nucleotide sequence: TGTGCTAGTGGTTTGGTAACTAGCGGGAGGAATAATGAGCAGTTCTTC. Its translation is CASGLVTSGRNNEQFF.

This clonotype has ten or more counts. The CDR3 DNA is TGCAGCGTCCAAAGTCCCCGGAACAATGAGCAGTTCTTC. Translation gives CSVQSPRNNEQFF. The J gene is TRBJ2-1, the V gene TRBV29-1; D is unresolved. Deletions cut 6 bases from V and 5 bases from J, with 14 bases between. Germline V CDR1 and CDR2: SQVTM, ANQGSEA. The CDR3 consists of 13 residues.

This clonotype was recorded at least ten times. The chain has TRBV12-3 or TRBV12-4 and TRBJ2-1, with 10 bases identical to TRBD1. V shed 7 bases and J 9 bases; nucleotides not matched to a gene: 6. The CDR3 has 13 amino acids. CDR3 amino acids: CASTGTGDGEQFF. CDR3 nucleotide sequence: TGTGCCAGCACCGGGACAGGGGACGGTGAGCAGTTCTTC.

In this sample, this clonotype turned up many times. V and J are TRBV19 and TRBJ2-1; no reliable D call. CDR1 and CDR2 (germline): LNHDA, SQIVND (reference sequence). With 1 base removed from V and 5 bases from J, the gap between germline ends came to 3 bases. This CDR3 has 12 residues. The chain's CDR3 is CASSIGNNEQFF. The CDR3 DNA sequence: TGTGCCAGTAGTATAGGGAACAATGAGCAGTTCTTC.

This clonotype came up many times. V is TRBV9 and J is TRBJ1-1; D gene ambiguous. Trimming removed 3 bases from V and 13 bases from J, with 16 bases in between. This CDR3 region has 12 residues. CDR1 is SGDLS and CDR2 is YYNGEE in the germline V gene. The CDR3 loop reads CASSALSGIGFF. The DNA for the CDR3 is TGTGCCAGCAGCGCCCTCAGTGGAATTGGTTTCTTT.

This clonotype was seen ten or more times. V gene TRBV3-1 combines with J gene TRBJ2-1, with D possibly matching TRBD1 (6 bases). CDR1 and CDR2 from the germline V gene are LGHDT and YNNKEL (reference sequence). The CDR3 sequence is 12 residues long. Trimming removed 4 bases from V and 5 bases from J, with 6 bases in between. The CDR3 region is CASSRTDNEQFF. In nucleotides, the CDR3 is TGTGCCAGCAGCCGGACAGACAATGAGCAGTTCTTC.

This clonotype has a count of ten or more. The chain uses TRBV11-2 and TRBJ1-1, with no clear D. The V end lost 5 bases, the J end lost 3 bases, and 10 bases lay between the germline ends. Germline V gives CDR1 SGHAT, CDR2 FQNNGV. This CDR3 comprises 13 residues. The CDR3 DNA reads as TGTGCCAGCAGCCCAGAGCCTTACACTGAAGCTTTCTTT. The encoded protein is CASSPEPYTEAFF.

This clonotype has at least ten counts. This chain joins TRBV12-5 and TRBJ2-2; no firm D call. The CDR3 consists of 13 residues. V was trimmed by 3 bases and J by 0 bases, leaving 2 bases between them. CDR1 and CDR2 from the germline V gene are LGHNT and FRNRAP. The CDR3 DNA reads as TGTGCTAGTGGTTTTTCGAACACCGGGGAGCTGTTTTTT. Protein sequence: CASGFSNTGELFF. Together with reference TRBV12-5 and TRBJ2-2, the CDR3 gives the full variable domain: DARVTQTPRHKVTEMGQEVTMRCQPILGHNTVFWYRQTMMQGLELLAYFRNRAPLDDSGMPKDRFSAEMPDATLATLKIQPSEPRDSAVYFCASGFSNTGELFFGEGSRLTVL.

There are many counts of this clonotype. J is TRBJ1-1 and V is TRBV2, with TRBD1 identical over 12 bases. Trimming cost V 7 bases and J 12 bases; bases outside gene matches: 9. The CDR3 extends over 13 amino acids. Germline lookup yields CDR1 SNHLY and CDR2 FYNNEI. The chain's CDR3 is CASTGQGAPLPFF. For the CDR3, the DNA is TGTGCCAGCACGGGACAGGGGGCTCCCCTACCTTTCTTT.

This clonotype was recorded many times. This sequence joins TRBV6-2 or TRBV6-3 and TRBJ2-3; weak D call: TRBD2 (7 bases). This CDR3 is 14 amino acids long. Germline loops: CDR1 MNHEY, CDR2 SVGEGT. The V and J ends lost 2 bases and 2 bases respectively, with 8 bases between them. In DNA form, the CDR3 reads TGTGCCAGCAGTTACGGGGGGGCCACAGATACGCAGTATTTT. It is translated as CASSYGGATDTQYF.

This clonotype was picked up many times. This sequence joins TRBV29-1 and TRBJ2-1, with D tentatively TRBD2 (5 bases). CDR3 length: 14 residues. The germline gives CDR1 SQVTM, CDR2 ANQGSEA. Deletions cut 4 bases from V and 4 bases from J, with 14 bases between. CDR3 amino acids: CSVVRQLGYNEQFF. The CDR3 DNA reads as TGCAGCGTTGTCCGGCAACTAGGGTACAATGAGCAGTTCTTC.

In its sample, this clonotype was seen many times. The chain has TRBV18 and TRBJ1-5; TRBD1 might be the D (5 bases). The CDR3 runs to 13 residues. CDR1 KGHSH and CDR2 LQKENI come from the germline V gene. Trimming removed 9 bases at V and 7 bases at J, with 16 bases between. The CDR3 loop is CASSISEGQPQHF. The CDR3 DNA sequence: TGTGCCAGTTCCATTTCGGAGGGGCAGCCCCAGCATTTT.